Each of the 22 T cell receptor beta chains below was sequenced from the same sample in a study of T-cell reconstitution after alpha-beta-depleted transplantation in children. Unique molecular identifiers were used to barcode this TCRbeta library. TCRdb passed the PCR reads through MiXCR, listing each CDR3 protein once. This table has fewer than 150,000 distinct CDR3 sequences, roughly 9.7% appearing once. The input for sequencing was PBMCs, mostly from graft donor cells, taken 180 days after TCRalphabeta/CD19-depleted stem cell transplant. The receptor source for this set is a girl under three years old who had a stem cell transplant for combined immunodeficiency, so the T cells may come from the graft donor.

The chain carries TRBV25-1 and TRBJ2-2; a possible D gene is TRBD1 (6 bases). This CDR3 region has 14 residues. Deletions cut 5 bases from V and 4 bases from J, with 11 bases between. Germline V gene lookup returns CDR1 MGHDK and CDR2 SYGVNS. The CDR3 sequence is CASSPNRVTGELFF. CDR3 coding DNA: TGTGCCAGCAGTCCCAACAGGGTCACCGGGGAGCTGTTTTTT.

This chain joins TRBV25-1 and TRBJ2-5; weak D call: TRBD2 (6 bases). Germline CDR1 is MGHDK and CDR2 is SYGVNS. The CDR3 totals 13 residues. Trimming stripped 10 bases from V and 4 bases from J, with 16 bases between. The CDR3 loop reads CATAPRGGETQYF. The CDR3 DNA is TGTGCCACCGCTCCGCGGGGAGGAGAGACCCAGTACTTC. The full variable domain, completed using reference TRBV25-1 and TRBJ2-5, is EADIYQTPRYLVIGTGKKITLECSQTMGHDKMYWYQQDPGMELHLIHYSYGVNSTEKGDLSSESTVSRIRTEHFPLTLESARPSHTSQYLCATAPRGGETQYFGPGTRLLVL.

The chain carries TRBV14 and TRBJ2-2; D is ambiguous. The CDR3 totals 13 residues. Germline values: CDR1 SGHDN, CDR2 FVKESK. The V and J ends lost 5 bases and 5 bases respectively, with 9 bases between them. The CDR3 region is CASSSIHTGELFF. CDR3 DNA sequence: TGTGCCAGCAGCTCAATCCATACCGGGGAGCTGTTTTTT.

In its sample, this clonotype was seen a few times. The rearrangement links TRBV6-1 to TRBJ2-2, with D perhaps TRBD2 (5 bases). The CDR3 is made up of 14 amino acids. Looked up from germline, CDR1 is MNHNS and CDR2 is SASEGT. V lost 4 bases and J 7 bases, leaving 13 bases between the germline ends. This chain's CDR3 is CASSGARGIGELFF. The CDR3 DNA is TGTGCCAGCAGTGGGGCGAGAGGGATCGGGGAGCTGTTTTTT.

This clonotype was detected many times. The V gene is TRBV12-3 or TRBV12-4, the J gene TRBJ2-5, with 7 bases fitting TRBD2. J was trimmed by 2 bases and V by 4 bases; bases with no gene match: 4. This CDR3 contains 14 residues. This CDR3 is CASSSWGGQETQYF. CDR3 in DNA: TGTGCCAGCAGTTCGTGGGGGGGTCAAGAGACCCAGTACTTC.

This chain links TRBV20-1 with TRBJ2-5, with D uncertain. CDR1 and CDR2 from the germline V gene are DFQATT and SNEGSKA (reference sequence). Trimming left V 5 bases short and J 1 base short, with 8 bases between. This CDR3 region has 12 residues. In DNA, the CDR3 is TGCAGTGCTCGACGCACCCAAGAGACCCAGTACTTC. Amino acids: CSARRTQETQYF.

The table lists this clonotype with a few counts. The chain recombines TRBV12-3 or TRBV12-4 with TRBJ2-3; maybe TRBD1 (6 bases). V was trimmed by 4 bases and J by 2 bases, leaving 19 bases between them. There are 17 residues in the CDR3. DNA of the CDR3: TGTGCCAGCAGTTCCCTTTCTTTACAGGGCTACACAGATACGCAGTATTTT. Translated, it gives CASSSLSLQGYTDTQYF.

This clonotype appeared a few times. The rearrangement uses TRBV7-2 and TRBJ2-3, with 12 bases that match TRBD1. Germline V lookup: CDR1 SGHTA, CDR2 FQGNSA. The CDR3 is 15 amino acids. V lost 1 base, J lost 9 bases, and 5 bases stayed unmatched. The CDR3 DNA is TGTGCCAGCAGCTTAGGGGGACAGGGGGCAAGAACGCAGTATTTT. It translates to CASSLGGQGARTQYF.

This clonotype was seen a handful of times. This chain joins TRBV29-1 and TRBJ2-7, with 10 bases identical to TRBD2. Unmatched junction bases numbered 13, after V lost 5 bases and J lost 3 bases. The CDR3 sequence is 16 residues long. Germline V gene lookup returns CDR1 SQVTM and CDR2 ANQGSEA. CDR3 coding DNA: TGCAGCGTTCAATCCACCAGCGGGAGGGGAGGCTACGAGCAGTACTTC. Protein sequence: CSVQSTSGRGGYEQYF.

The chain couples TRBV20-1 to TRBJ1-3; D is unclear. Per the germline V gene, CDR1 is DFQATT and CDR2 is SNEGSKA (reference sequence). The CDR3 contains 13 residues. The V and J ends lost 6 bases and 4 bases respectively, with 13 bases between them. The CDR3, as DNA: TGCAGTGCGCGGCAGAACCCCGGAAACACCATATATTTT. It is translated as CSARQNPGNTIYF.

This clonotype has a handful of counts. The CDR3 loop is CSVEGNTEAFF. The CDR3 DNA reads TGCAGCGTTGAAGGTAACACTGAAGCTTTCTTT. The chain combines TRBV29-1 with TRBJ1-1; D is unresolved. The ends were cut back, 1 base at V and 2 bases at J, with 2 bases in the middle. The CDR3 is made up of 11 amino acids. Per germline, CDR1 SQVTM and CDR2 ANQGSEA.

The chain joins TRBV29-1 to TRBJ2-3, with 8 bases matching TRBD1. The trim removed 5 bases at V and 1 base at J, leaving 8 bases unmatched. The germline V gene encodes CDR1 SQVTM and CDR2 ANQGSEA. CDR3 length: 15 amino acids. As DNA, the CDR3 is TGCAGCGTTTGTTGGGGCAGGGGGCGCACAGATACGCAGTATTTT. It encodes CSVCWGRGRTDTQYF.

This clonotype was detected only a few times. The V and J genes are TRBV19 and TRBJ2-7, with 7 positions matching TRBD1. Looked up from germline, CDR1 is LNHDA and CDR2 is SQIVND (reference sequence). This CDR3 contains 12 residues. V was clipped by 4 bases and J by 8 bases; unmatched bases: 5. The CDR3 DNA sequence: TGTGCCAGTAGTACCCAGACAGGGCAGCAGTACTTC. Encoded protein: CASSTQTGQQYF.

The chain joins TRBV12-3 or TRBV12-4 to TRBJ2-7, with 7 bases identical to TRBD2. The CDR3 totals 17 residues. V trimming: 5 bases; J trimming: 0 bases; junction bases outside the gene matches: 13. This chain's CDR3 is CASSRQGLGGSSYEQYF. As DNA, the CDR3 is TGTGCCAGCAGTCGGCAGGGACTTGGCGGGAGCTCCTACGAGCAGTACTTC.

V usage is TRBV5-1 and J usage is TRBJ2-1, with 12 bases that match TRBD2. CDR3 length: 15 residues. V gave up 1 base and J gave up 6 bases; unmatched junction bases: 2. Germline loops: CDR1 SGHRS, CDR2 YFSETQ. CDR3 residues: CASSLRTSGANEQFF. DNA of the CDR3: TGCGCCAGCAGCTTGAGGACTAGCGGGGCCAATGAGCAGTTCTTC.

This clonotype was observed a handful of times. J is TRBJ2-7 and V is TRBV6-1; 12 nucleotides align to TRBD2. With V trimmed by 5 bases and J by 0 bases, 5 bases remained unmatched. The CDR3 contains 16 residues. Per germline, CDR1 MNHNS and CDR2 SASEGT. CDR3 sequence (DNA): TGTGCCAGCAGTCGACTAGCGGGAGTCCGCTCCTACGAGCAGTACTTC. Its translation is CASSRLAGVRSYEQYF.

This clonotype was found many times. Written as DNA, the CDR3 is TGTGCCAGCAGCTTAGAGGGAGACCCAGATACGCAGTATTTT. Translated: CASSLEGDPDTQYF. The chain recombines TRBV7-8 with TRBJ2-3; TRBD2 might be the D (5 bases). CDR1 is SGHVS, CDR2 FQNEAQ, per germline. CDR3 size: 14 residues. Trimming took off 1 base at V and 4 bases at J, with 9 bases between the two ends.

The V and J genes are TRBV20-1 and TRBJ2-7; D is possibly TRBD2 (6 bases). CDR1 and CDR2 from the germline V gene are DFQATT and SNEGSKA (reference sequence). This CDR3 contains 14 residues. Trimming took off 0 bases at V and 0 bases at J, with 9 bases between the two ends. The CDR3 nucleotides are TGCAGTGCTAGAGATTTGGGGGGCTCCTACGAGCAGTACTTC. Translating gives CSARDLGGSYEQYF.

This clonotype was counted between two and nine times. The chain recombines TRBV7-6 with TRBJ2-5; maybe TRBD2 (5 bases). The CDR3 has 13 residues. V gave up 5 bases and J gave up 6 bases, with 13 bases separating them. Germline V gene data show CDR1 as SGHVS and CDR2 as FNYEAQ. The CDR3 sequence: CASSLGEGQTQYF. In DNA form, the CDR3 reads TGTGCCAGCAGCCTCGGTGAGGGTCAGACCCAGTACTTC.

This chain joins TRBV28 and TRBJ2-1, with D perhaps matching TRBD1 (5 bases). Germline V gives CDR1 MDHEN, CDR2 SYDVKM. The V gene lost 7 bases and the J gene lost 4 bases, with 8 bases spanning the gap. The CDR3 totals 12 residues. The CDR3 reads CASKTDYNEQFF. The CDR3 nucleotides are TGTGCCAGCAAGACAGATTACAATGAGCAGTTCTTC.

V and J are TRBV30 and TRBJ2-1, with D unclear. Germline V gene data show CDR1 as GTSNPN and CDR2 as SVGIG (reference sequence). V was clipped by 4 bases and J by 1 base, with 5 bases between them. This CDR3 region has 12 residues. The CDR3 sequence is CAWKQSYNEQFF. CDR3 in DNA: TGTGCCTGGAAACAGTCCTACAATGAGCAGTTCTTC.

This clonotype was seen at least ten times. This sequence joins TRBV20-1 and TRBJ1-1, with D unresolved. The CDR3 extends over 10 amino acids. Germline-derived CDR1 and CDR2 are DFQATT and SNEGSKA (reference sequence). The germline V and J ends were trimmed by 5 bases and 3 bases, with 4 bases remaining between them. This CDR3 is CSALYTEAFF. The CDR3 DNA follows: TGCAGTGCTCTATACACTGAAGCTTTCTTT.